Here is one T cell receptor (beta chain) with its context. Its antigen is still unknown. No quality values exist for individual bases; no much larger clone is one base distant. This sample is part of a study of T cells in Graves' hyperthyroidism and ophthalmopathy (dated by TCRdb to between 2017 and 2020). Study-wide context: Peripheral blood samples were taken at initial diagnosis, before any treatment was given. In addition, the study compared T-cell repertoires in thyroid tissue and in blood from several Graves' hyperthyroidism patients. Prospective prediction of ophthalmopathy was tested in an independent validation cohort consisting of fewer than 20 hyperthyroidism patients and some 16 patients who later progressed to ophthalmopathy. The paper describes TCR Vbeta CDR3 sequencing of 140 or so peripheral blood samples, made up of about 41 ophthalmopathy patients, around 73 hyperthyroidism patients and 17 progressor patients. After blood sampling, hyperthyroidism patients were treated with methimazole at a starting dose of 30 mg daily, and ophthalmopathy patients were treated with high-dose intravenous methylprednisolone. The roughly 90 discovery patients were divided at random into training and test sets in a 7:3 ratio. TCR V-J signatures able to tell the groups apart were searched for in a discovery cohort of 100 or so patients, of whom more than 40 had Graves' ophthalmopathy and about 55 had stable Graves' hyperthyroidism.

Overall study outcomes, separate from this receptor: Most expanded thyroid clonotypes (frequency above 0.001) were also detected in blood, suggesting blood repertoires may reflect thyroid immune responses. In validation, progression to ophthalmopathy was predicted by the model with nearly 71% sensitivity and 72% to 80% specificity, a median of approximately 6.5 months before onset. A model built on a 13 V-J signature distinguished ophthalmopathy from stable hyperthyroidism, reaching about 88% sensitivity and around 82% specificity in cross-validation and 80%/75% in testing. No statistical method was used to set the sample size in advance, and investigators knew the group allocation.

The CDR3 holds 15 amino acids from the cysteine to the phenylalanine. CDR3 DNA is the only sequence kept; it has 45 bases, read in frame from the first base. CDR1 is given as MNHEY and CDR2 as SMNVEV, both from the germline V gene (reference sequence). Relative to germline, V is 6 bases shorter and J is 2 bases shorter, with 16 bases between their ends. Ophthalmopathy patients had moderately to severely active disease, with a Clinical Activity Score of 3 or more, a NOSPECS grade of 4 or more, and a disease duration of less than 3 months. Any patient with an uncontrolled infection, another autoimmune disease, pregnancy or lactation was excluded. Clinical symptoms, serum thyroxine and TRAb, thyroid ultrasound, and orbital computed tomography formed the basis for the diagnoses. Ficoll-Paque density gradient centrifugation was used to isolate PBMCs from under 11 ml of fresh peripheral blood. Total RNA was extracted with Trizol reagent, and quality was checked on an Agilent 2100 Bioanalyzer.

Amplification of TCR beta CDR3 regions was carried out from RNA transcripts. For the first round of RT-PCR on the TCR CDR3, the HTBI primer set was used together with the Qiagen OneStep RT-PCR kit. The libraries were constructed in a second round of multiplex PCR and then size-selected and purified. The libraries were sequenced on an Illumina HiSeq2000 using paired-end 100 bp reads. The paper's processing steps were these. SOAPnuke was used to process the raw data, removing reads that contained adapters or uncalled bases, had a mean Phred below 15, or lacked an exact match to the constant primer or identifier. High-quality paired reads were merged with COPE v1.2.5, and unique nucleotide sequences were defined as clonotypes. Clonotypes were aligned to IMGT TRBV, TRBD and TRBJ reference segments using MiTCR v1.1. Analysis was restricted to V-J combinations with a frequency above 0.0001, which covered roughly 99% of repertoires. A TCS score was defined as the ratio between F50 (clonal expansion) and ExV (chaos), using BLOSUM62-based TCRdist between CDR3 peptides within each V-J. Welch's t-statistics and random forest reduced 500 to 650 V-J features to roughly 13, which were used in a naive Bayes classifier (R e1071). TCRdb reprocessing: public reads trimmed at Q25 with fastp, clones called with MiXCR, in-frame beta chains kept. Rows are combined by CDR3 protein, so each entry shows the most common genes and DNA. For this entry, the V and J calls and clone size follow TCRdb and not the study's own pipeline. For this sample the table gives about 520,000 distinct CDR3 sequences, of which less than 25% were detected only once. The ten largest clones take up about 10% of the sample.

The source is a woman in her twenties or thirties with Graves' ophthalmopathy. The chain is encoded by TRBV27 joined to TRBJ1-1, with the D gene uncertain. Sequencing was performed on blood. The CDR3 has the sequence CASSPPARGNTEAFF. The nucleotides are TGTGCCAGCAGCCCTCCTGCCCGTGGTAACACTGAAGCTTTCTTT.